Each of the 25 T cell receptor beta chains below was sequenced from the same sample in a study of cytomegalovirus exposure and HLA in healthy donors. PCR amplification relied on 60 Vbeta primers (plus 13 Jbeta primers). Sequencing was performed with immunoSEQ multiplex PCR; in TCRdb, only in-frame clones are kept and a portion is missing. This table has about 190,000 clones, roughly four fifths appearing once. Specimen: PBMCs. These receptors were taken from a woman aged 30 to 39 in good health and CMV-seropositive.

This chain links TRBV2 with TRBJ2-5; 13 bases match TRBD2. J was trimmed by 7 bases and V by 6 bases; bases with no gene match: 5. There are 14 residues in the CDR3. Germline assignment: CDR1 SNHLY and CDR2 FYNNEI. The CDR3 nucleotides read TGTGCCAGCAGGGGACTAGCGGGGCTTTGGACCCAGTACTTC. Translating gives CASRGLAGLWTQYF.

The chain joins TRBV27 to TRBJ1-2; D is perhaps TRBD1 (6 bases). In germline, CDR1 is MNHEY, CDR2 SMNVEV (reference sequence). The CDR3 loop spans 14 amino acids. Between the trimmed V and J ends, which lost 3 bases and 10 bases, there was a span of 18 bases. The CDR3 bases are TGTGCCAGCAGTTTTTTAGGGAAAGGGGGAGACTACACCTTC. It specifies CASSFLGKGGDYTF.

The V call is TRBV5-1, the J call TRBJ2-3, with D possibly TRBD2 on 6 matching bases. V was shortened by 0 bases and J by 5 bases, with 16 bases between the two germline ends. Germline CDR1 and CDR2: SGHRS and YFSETQ. There are 16 residues in the CDR3. The CDR3 nucleotides are TGCGCCAGCAGCTTGGGGGTTGCGCCGGGGGAAGATACGCAGTATTTT. This sequence encodes CASSLGVAPGEDTQYF.

CDR3 sequence (DNA): TGTGCCAGCAGCAACCTAGTGCTCCAAGGAACTGAAGCTTTCTTT. Encoded protein: CASSNLVLQGTEAFF. The chain is built from TRBV7-2 and TRBJ1-1; no definite D call. This CDR3 contains 15 residues. The V gene's germline CDR1 is SGHTA and CDR2 FQGNSA. V gave up 5 bases and J gave up 5 bases, with 18 bases separating them.

This clone was detected a few times. J is TRBJ1-5 and V is TRBV27; weak D call: TRBD1 (6 bases). The CDR3 has 14 residues. Trimming left V 0 bases short and J 7 bases short, with 10 bases between. CDR1 and CDR2 from the germline V gene are MNHEY and SMNVEV (reference sequence). The CDR3: CASSLSRGRQPQHF. The CDR3 bases are TGTGCCAGCAGTTTATCCAGGGGACGGCAGCCCCAGCATTTT.

DNA of the CDR3: TGTGCCAGCAGTCCCCTGACAGGAACGTATGGCTACACCTTC. It is translated as CASSPLTGTYGYTF. The genes are TRBV27 and TRBJ1-2; the D gene is possibly TRBD1 (6 bases). Looked up from germline, CDR1 is MNHEY and CDR2 is SMNVEV (reference sequence). This CDR3 contains 14 residues. V was pared by 5 bases and J by 5 bases, with 15 bases between.

This sequence joins TRBV28 and TRBJ2-1; 7 nucleotides agree with TRBD2. V was pared by 1 base and J by 5 bases, with 11 bases of the junction left unmatched. Looked up from germline, CDR1 is MDHEN and CDR2 is SYDVKM. The CDR3 runs to 17 residues. The CDR3, as DNA: TGTGCCAGCAGTTTATTACACCCAGCGGGAATGCACAATGAGCAGTTCTTC. Residues: CASSLLHPAGMHNEQFF.

V gene TRBV6-1 combines with J gene TRBJ1-1; no definite D call. CDR3 length: 13 residues. CDR1 MNHNS and CDR2 SASEGT come from the germline V gene. The V and J ends lost 6 bases and 0 bases respectively, with 8 bases between them. This chain's CDR3 is CASSGAVNTEAFF. The CDR3, as DNA: TGTGCCAGCAGCGGTGCCGTGAACACTGAAGCTTTCTTT.

This clone appeared once. This chain links TRBV28 with TRBJ1-1; D uncertain. Germline-derived CDR1 and CDR2 are MDHEN and SYDVKM. CDR3 length: 13 residues. With 0 bases removed from V and 5 bases from J, the gap between germline ends came to 7 bases. The chain's CDR3 is CASSLWGRTEAFF. CDR3 DNA: TGTGCCAGCAGTTTATGGGGGAGGACTGAAGCTTTCTTT.

The chain has TRBV7-9 and TRBJ2-7; D is uncertain. Germline lookup yields CDR1 SEHNR and CDR2 FQNEAQ (reference sequence). The CDR3 extends over 14 amino acids. Trimming left V 0 bases short and J 7 bases short, with 13 bases between. CDR3 sequence: CASSLAMGADEQYF. CDR3 DNA sequence: TGTGCCAGCAGCTTAGCGATGGGTGCGGATGAGCAGTACTTC. The full variable domain, its missing parts supplied by reference TRBV7-9 and TRBJ2-7, is DTGVSQNPRHKITKRGQNVTFRCDPISEHNRLYWYRQTLGQGPEFLTYFQNEAQLEKSRLLSDRFSAERPKGSFSTLEIQRTEQGDSAMYLCASSLAMGADEQYFGPGTRLTVT.

This chain joins TRBV18 and TRBJ1-1; 7 bases line up with TRBD1. Per the germline V gene, CDR1 is KGHSH and CDR2 is LQKENI. With V trimmed by 3 bases and J by 6 bases, 7 bases remained unmatched. This CDR3 contains 14 residues. In DNA form, the CDR3 reads TGTGCCAGCTCACCTCGACAGGGTAACGCTGAAGCTTTCTTT. Translated: CASSPRQGNAEAFF.

The gene calls are TRBV5-1 and TRBJ1-1; TRBD1 might be the D (5 bases). The V gene lost 0 bases and the J gene lost 3 bases, with 9 bases spanning the gap. CDR1 SGHRS and CDR2 YFSETQ come from the germline V gene. The CDR3 length is 14 residues. CDR3 protein: CASSLGWGDTEAFF. CDR3 sequence (DNA): TGCGCCAGCAGCTTGGGCTGGGGGGACACTGAAGCTTTCTTT.

This clone was picked up a small number of times. The chain recombines TRBV4-2 with TRBJ2-1; D perhaps matches TRBD1 (6 bases). CDR1 LGHNA and CDR2 YNFKEQ come from the germline V gene. V was trimmed by 1 base and J by 0 bases, leaving 19 bases between them. This CDR3 has 19 amino acids. The CDR3 sequence is CASSQGRFGTHSSYNEQFF. CDR3 bases: TGTGCCAGCAGCCAAGGACGTTTCGGGACACATAGCTCCTACAATGAGCAGTTCTTC.

The genes are TRBV19 and TRBJ2-1, with 9 bases fitting TRBD1. This CDR3 is built from 15 residues. The germline V gene has CDR1 LNHDA and CDR2 SQIVND (reference sequence). With V trimmed by 7 bases and J by 0 bases, 4 bases remained unmatched. DNA of the CDR3: TGTGCCAGTATTCGACAGGGGGACTCCTACAATGAGCAGTTCTTC. Protein sequence: CASIRQGDSYNEQFF.

This clone was recorded a few times. The chain combines TRBV29-1 with TRBJ2-1; TRBD2 matches at 13 bases. Losses at the gene ends were 3 bases for V and 4 bases for J; bases not matched to a gene: 15. Germline CDR1 is SQVTM and CDR2 is ANQGSEA. The CDR3 extends over 19 amino acids. CDR3 DNA: TGCAGCGTTGACTTGATACACTTACTAGCGGGAGGGGGTTACAATGAGCAGTTCTTC. Residues: CSVDLIHLLAGGGYNEQFF.

V gene TRBV28 combines with J gene TRBJ2-4; 9 nucleotides match TRBD1. With 4 bases clipped from V and 4 bases from J, the junction kept 2 bases outside the gene matches. This CDR3 is built from 14 residues. CDR1 is MDHEN, CDR2 SYDVKM, per germline. This chain's CDR3 is CASSSDRGKNIQYF. As DNA, the CDR3 is TGTGCCAGCAGTTCCGACAGGGGGAAAAACATTCAGTACTTC.

The genes are TRBV27 and TRBJ1-5, with D perhaps matching TRBD1 (6 bases). The CDR3 is 17 amino acids. Germline lookup yields CDR1 MNHEY and CDR2 SMNVEV (reference sequence). Deletions cut 2 bases from V and 2 bases from J, with 16 bases between. The CDR3 DNA reads as TGTGCCAGCAGTTTAAGGAGCGGGGGGCGGGGCAATCAGCCCCAGCATTTT. It encodes CASSLRSGGRGNQPQHF.

This chain joins TRBV29-1 and TRBJ1-3; TRBD1 might be the D (5 bases). The germline CDR1 and CDR2 sequences are SQVTM and ANQGSEA. The V end lost 1 base, the J end lost 4 bases, and 20 bases lay between the germline ends. CDR3 size: 17 residues. Here the CDR3 reads CSVEVALPGRTGNTIYF. For the CDR3, the DNA is TGCAGCGTTGAAGTGGCGCTCCCTGGCCGGACAGGAAACACCATATATTTT.

The rearrangement links TRBV4-1 to TRBJ2-1; 7 bases map to TRBD2. V lost 1 base to trimming and J lost 6 bases; unmatched junction nucleotides: 9. The germline V gene has CDR1 MGHRA and CDR2 YSYEKL. The CDR3 length is 16 residues. As DNA, the CDR3 is TGCGCCAGCAGCCAAGTTTCTAGCGGTTGGGCCAATGAGCAGTTCTTC. Translation gives CASSQVSSGWANEQFF.

The chain couples TRBV5-1 to TRBJ1-2; no clear D. CDR3 length equals 13 residues. V was pared by 4 bases and J by 2 bases, with 9 bases between. The V gene's germline CDR1 is SGHRS and CDR2 YFSETQ. The CDR3 DNA is TGCGCCAGCAGCCTCGGACTGAACTATGGCTACACCTTC. Its translation: CASSLGLNYGYTF. The full variable domain, with the rest looked up from reference TRBV5-1 and TRBJ1-2, is KAGVTQTPRYLIKTRGQQVTLSCSPISGHRSVSWYQQTPGQGLQFLFEYFSETQRNKGNFPGRFSGRQFSNSRSEMNVSTLELGDSALYLCASSLGLNYGYTFGSGTRLTVV.

This sequence joins TRBV5-1 and TRBJ2-1, with TRBD2 matching 11 bases. CDR3 size: 15 residues. V was pared by 0 bases and J by 5 bases, with 1 base of the junction left unmatched. The germline gives CDR1 SGHRS, CDR2 YFSETQ. The CDR3 bases are TGCGCCAGCAGCTTGGGGGGACTAGCGGACAATGAGCAGTTCTTC. Its protein is CASSLGGLADNEQFF. Supplemented by reference TRBV5-1 and TRBJ2-1, the full variable domain reads KAGVTQTPRYLIKTRGQQVTLSCSPISGHRSVSWYQQTPGQGLQFLFEYFSETQRNKGNFPGRFSGRQFSNSRSEMNVSTLELGDSALYLCASSLGGLADNEQFFGPGTRLTVL.

The chain uses TRBV11-2 and TRBJ2-1; the D gene is possibly TRBD1 (5 bases). V was clipped by 5 bases and J by 8 bases, with 10 bases between them. The CDR3 contains 12 residues. Germline assignment: CDR1 SGHAT and CDR2 FQNNGV. DNA for the CDR3: TGTGCCAGCAGCCCGGAGACAGATGAGCAGTTCTTC. Translation gives CASSPETDEQFF.

The chain carries TRBV11-2 and TRBJ2-3, with 9 bases matching TRBD1. Germline V gene data show CDR1 as SGHAT and CDR2 as FQNNGV. There are 16 residues in the CDR3. The V segment lost 6 bases and the J segment 5 bases; nucleotides outside the gene matches: 12. The CDR3 loop is CASSRPRDRERDTQYF. CDR3 coding DNA: TGTGCCAGCAGTCGCCCTCGGGACAGGGAAAGAGATACGCAGTATTTT.

The rearrangement links TRBV5-1 to TRBJ1-1; 8 bases agree with TRBD1. V was pared by 3 bases and J by 3 bases, with 13 bases of the junction left unmatched. Germline assignment: CDR1 SGHRS and CDR2 YFSETQ. CDR3 length: 17 amino acids. CDR3 DNA sequence: TGCGCCAGCAGCTCCAGAAGCAGGGGGCAATTCTACACTGAAGCTTTCTTT. Amino acids: CASSSRSRGQFYTEAFF.

The V call is TRBV7-7, the J call TRBJ2-1; D gene ambiguous. Per the germline V gene, CDR1 is SSHAT and CDR2 is FNYEAQ (reference sequence). With 5 bases removed from V and 9 bases from J, the gap between germline ends came to 14 bases. CDR3 size: 13 residues. This CDR3 is CASSLSILTEQFF. The CDR3 region has the DNA TGTGCCAGCAGCCTATCAATACTTACTGAGCAGTTCTTC.